Included here is one T cell receptor beta chain sequence, with context. The antigen is undetermined. Constant-segment-primed 5'RACE gave TCR alpha and TCR beta cDNA libraries with sample barcodes and UMIs. TCRdb recomputed calls from the 5' RACE reads with MiXCR, one row per CDR3 protein. The sample shows around 130,000 distinct CDR3 sequences, approximately 15% of them seen only once. V dropped 0 bases and J dropped 6 bases, with 11 bases sitting between them. CDR1 and CDR2 from the germline V gene are MNHEY and SVGAGI. This CDR3 has 14 amino acids. These data originate in a study of T-cell memory formation after mild COVID-19. As for the study in general: TCR clusters were mostly donor specific.

General study points: The SARS-CoV-2 specificity of second-wave clones reaching peak at day 37 remained unverified. Chiefly within CM and EM were the contracting CD4+ clones; CD8+ ones were within EMRA.

The V call is TRBV6-5, the J call TRBJ1-1; the D is unclear. Sequencing used PBMCs or a T cell subset sorted from them (not recorded which). This clonotype originated in an adult woman who had mild COVID-19 (a few samples of this study predate the infection). Cell type and time point are not known. CDR3 in amino acids: CASSYSRSYPEAFF. The CDR3 bases are TGTGCCAGCAGTTACTCGCGAAGTTACCCTGAAGCTTTCTTT.